This TCR beta chain was recorded in a study of immune heterogeneity within non-small cell lung tumors. The wider study: The composition of the tumors was several squamous cell carcinomas, 10 non-squamous carcinomas and 1 not otherwise specified.

General study results and limits: Multiple tumor sites within a patient showed recurrence of identical dominant CDR3 beta clonotypes; site-unique high-frequency clones were present as well. Higher local tumor mutational burden went with moderately higher local T-cell clonality, R 0.3 to 0.35. High-frequency T-cell receptor beta clonotypes were largely distinct between individual patients.

There are 15 residues in the CDR3. V was clipped by 3 bases and J by 5 bases, with 13 bases between them. Germline CDR1 and CDR2: SGHDN and FVKESK. Bulk tumor genomic DNA, about 620 ng per sample, was used as template. Each primary tumor yielded several biopsies, collected far apart from one another at surgery. Patients went through curative surgery, and their non-small cell lung cancer was untreated and newly diagnosed. The TCR beta CDR3 region was amplified by multiplex PCR employing 32 V and 13 J primers. MiXCR was run by TCRdb on the multiplex PCR reads, yielding one entry per CDR3 protein. The sample carries 20,000 to 25,000 distinct CDR3 sequences, around 27% recorded once. About this clonotype itself: Its antigen is as yet unknown.

The sequenced material came from lung tumor tissue. The sequence derives from a man in his forties with non-small cell lung cancer. The chain uses TRBV14 and TRBJ2-2; unclear D gene. The chain's CDR3 is CASSQELGKTGELFF. CDR3 coding DNA: TGTGCCAGCAGCCAGGAGCTGGGGAAAACCGGGGAGCTGTTTTTT.